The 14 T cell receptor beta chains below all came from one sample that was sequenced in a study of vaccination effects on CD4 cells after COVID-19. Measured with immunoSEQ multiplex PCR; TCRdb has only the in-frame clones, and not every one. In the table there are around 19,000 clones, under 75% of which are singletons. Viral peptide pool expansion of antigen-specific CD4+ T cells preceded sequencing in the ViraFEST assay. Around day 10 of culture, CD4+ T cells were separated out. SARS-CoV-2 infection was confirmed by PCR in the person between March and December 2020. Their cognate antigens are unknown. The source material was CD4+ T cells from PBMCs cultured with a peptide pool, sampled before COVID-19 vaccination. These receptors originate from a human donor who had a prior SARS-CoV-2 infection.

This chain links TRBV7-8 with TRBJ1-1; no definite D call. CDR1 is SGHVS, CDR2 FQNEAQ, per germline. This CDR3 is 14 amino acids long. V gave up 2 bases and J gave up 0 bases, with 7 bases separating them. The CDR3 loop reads CASSLRPMNTEAFF. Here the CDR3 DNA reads TGTGCCAGCAGCTTAAGACCCATGAACACTGAAGCTTTCTTT.

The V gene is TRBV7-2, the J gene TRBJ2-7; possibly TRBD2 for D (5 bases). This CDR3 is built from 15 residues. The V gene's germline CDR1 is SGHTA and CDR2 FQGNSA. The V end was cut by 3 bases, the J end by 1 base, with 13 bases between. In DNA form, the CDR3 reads TGTGCCAGCAGCTTTTTCTCGAGGGCATCCTACGAGCAGTACTTC. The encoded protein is CASSFFSRASYEQYF.

CDR3 nucleotide sequence: TGTGCCACCAGTGATTTGTACTCCAATGAGCAGTTCTTC. Translating gives CATSDLYSNEQFF. The chain joins TRBV24-1 to TRBJ2-1; D is unresolved. CDR1 KGHDR and CDR2 SFDVKD come from the germline V gene. The V end lost 0 bases, the J end lost 6 bases, and 5 bases lay between the germline ends. This CDR3 comprises 13 residues.

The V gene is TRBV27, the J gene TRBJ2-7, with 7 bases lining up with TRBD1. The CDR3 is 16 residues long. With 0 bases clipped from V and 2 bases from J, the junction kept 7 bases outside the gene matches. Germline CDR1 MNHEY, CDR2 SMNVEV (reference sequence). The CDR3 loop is CASSLSNDRVTYEQYF. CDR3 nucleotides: TGTGCCAGCAGTTTATCCAACGACAGGGTCACCTACGAGCAGTACTTC.

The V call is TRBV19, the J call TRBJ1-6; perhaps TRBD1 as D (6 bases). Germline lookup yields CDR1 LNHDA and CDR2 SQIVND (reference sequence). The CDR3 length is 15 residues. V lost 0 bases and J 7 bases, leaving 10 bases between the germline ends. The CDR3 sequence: CASSIDGGLNSPLHF. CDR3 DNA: TGTGCCAGTAGTATAGATGGGGGGCTAAATTCACCCCTCCACTTT.

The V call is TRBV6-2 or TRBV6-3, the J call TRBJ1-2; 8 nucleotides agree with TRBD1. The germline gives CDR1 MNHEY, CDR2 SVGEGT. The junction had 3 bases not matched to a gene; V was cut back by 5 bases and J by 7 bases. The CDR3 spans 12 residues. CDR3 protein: CASSGQGRGYTF. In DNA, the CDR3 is TGTGCCAGCAGTGGACAGGGTCGTGGCTACACCTTC.

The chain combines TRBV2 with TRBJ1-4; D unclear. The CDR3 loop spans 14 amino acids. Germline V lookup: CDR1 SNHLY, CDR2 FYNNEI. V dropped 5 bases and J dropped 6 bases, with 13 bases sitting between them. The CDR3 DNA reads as TGTGCCAGCAGTATGACACTCTGGGATGAAAAACTGTTTTTT. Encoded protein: CASSMTLWDEKLFF.

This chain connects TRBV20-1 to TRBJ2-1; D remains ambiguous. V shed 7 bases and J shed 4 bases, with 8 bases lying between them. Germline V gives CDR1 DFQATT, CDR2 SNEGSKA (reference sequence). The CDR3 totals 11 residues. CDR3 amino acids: CSVLDYNEQFF. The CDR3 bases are TGCAGTGTTCTCGATTACAATGAGCAGTTCTTC.

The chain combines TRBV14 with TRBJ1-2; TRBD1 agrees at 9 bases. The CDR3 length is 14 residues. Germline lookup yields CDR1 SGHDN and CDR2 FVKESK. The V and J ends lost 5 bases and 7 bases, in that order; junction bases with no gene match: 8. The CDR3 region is CASSLTGGLVGYTF. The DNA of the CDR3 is TGTGCCAGCAGCTTAACAGGGGGCCTTGTTGGCTACACCTTC.

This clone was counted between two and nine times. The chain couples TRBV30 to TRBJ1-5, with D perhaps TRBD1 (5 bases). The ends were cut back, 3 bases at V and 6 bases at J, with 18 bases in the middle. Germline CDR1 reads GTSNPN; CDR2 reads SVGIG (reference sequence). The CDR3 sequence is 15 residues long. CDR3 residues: CAWSSREGVGQPQHF. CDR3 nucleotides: TGTGCCTGGAGCTCTAGGGAAGGGGTAGGTCAGCCCCAGCATTTT.

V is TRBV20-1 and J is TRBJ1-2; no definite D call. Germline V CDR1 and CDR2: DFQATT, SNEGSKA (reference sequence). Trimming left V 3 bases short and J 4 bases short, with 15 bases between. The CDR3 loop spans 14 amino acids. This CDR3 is CSASPIARFYGYTF. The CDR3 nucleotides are TGCAGTGCTAGTCCAATAGCCAGGTTCTATGGCTACACCTTC.

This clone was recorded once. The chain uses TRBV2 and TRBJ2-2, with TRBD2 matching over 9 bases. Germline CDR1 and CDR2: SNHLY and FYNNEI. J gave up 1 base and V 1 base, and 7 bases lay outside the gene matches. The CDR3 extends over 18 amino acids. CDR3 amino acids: CASSEGVLAGENTGELFF. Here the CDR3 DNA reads TGTGCCAGCAGTGAAGGGGTGTTAGCGGGGGAGAACACCGGGGAGCTGTTTTTT.

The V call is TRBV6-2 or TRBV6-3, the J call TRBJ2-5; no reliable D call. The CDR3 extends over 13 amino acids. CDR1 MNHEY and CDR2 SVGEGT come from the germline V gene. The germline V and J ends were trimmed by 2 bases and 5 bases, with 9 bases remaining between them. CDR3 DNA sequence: TGTGCCAGCAGTTACAGGTTTCCTGAGACCCAGTACTTC. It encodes CASSYRFPETQYF.

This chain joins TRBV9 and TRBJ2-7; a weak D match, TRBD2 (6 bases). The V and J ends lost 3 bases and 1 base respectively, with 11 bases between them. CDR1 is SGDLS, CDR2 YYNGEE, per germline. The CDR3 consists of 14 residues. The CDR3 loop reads CASSAGSWSYEQYF. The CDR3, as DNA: TGTGCCAGCAGCGCCGGGAGTTGGTCCTACGAGCAGTACTTC.